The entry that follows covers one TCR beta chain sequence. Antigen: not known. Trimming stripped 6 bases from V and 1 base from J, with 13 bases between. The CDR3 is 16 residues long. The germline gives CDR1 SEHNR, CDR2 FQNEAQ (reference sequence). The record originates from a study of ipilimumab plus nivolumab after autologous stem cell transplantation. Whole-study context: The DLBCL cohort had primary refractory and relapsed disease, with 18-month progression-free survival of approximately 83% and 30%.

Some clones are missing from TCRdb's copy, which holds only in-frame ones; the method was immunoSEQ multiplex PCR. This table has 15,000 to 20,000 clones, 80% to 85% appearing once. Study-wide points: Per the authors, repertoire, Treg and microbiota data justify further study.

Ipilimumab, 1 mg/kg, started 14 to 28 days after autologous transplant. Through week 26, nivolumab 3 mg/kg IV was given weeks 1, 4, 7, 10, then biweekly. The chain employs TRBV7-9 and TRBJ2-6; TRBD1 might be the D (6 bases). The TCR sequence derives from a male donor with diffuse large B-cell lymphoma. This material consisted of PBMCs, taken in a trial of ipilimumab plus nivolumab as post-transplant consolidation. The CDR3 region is CASSTEGGSGANVLTF. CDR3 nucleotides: TGTGCCAGCAGTACCGAAGGGGGTTCTGGGGCCAACGTCCTGACTTTC.